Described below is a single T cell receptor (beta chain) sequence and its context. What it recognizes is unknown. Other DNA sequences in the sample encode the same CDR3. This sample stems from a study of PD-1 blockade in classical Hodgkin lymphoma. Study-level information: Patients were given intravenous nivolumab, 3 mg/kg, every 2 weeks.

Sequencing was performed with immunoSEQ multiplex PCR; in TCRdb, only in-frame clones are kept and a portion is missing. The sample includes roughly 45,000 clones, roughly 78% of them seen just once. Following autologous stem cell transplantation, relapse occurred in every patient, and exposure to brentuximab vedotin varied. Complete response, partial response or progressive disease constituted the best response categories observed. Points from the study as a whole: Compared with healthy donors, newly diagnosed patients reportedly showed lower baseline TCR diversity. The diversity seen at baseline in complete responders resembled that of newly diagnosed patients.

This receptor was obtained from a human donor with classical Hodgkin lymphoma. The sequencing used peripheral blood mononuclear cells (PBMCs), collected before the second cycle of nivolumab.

CDR3: CSVDGLAGGQETQYF. The DNA of the CDR3 is TGCAGCGTTGATGGACTAGCGGGAGGGCAAGAGACCCAGTACTTC. The chain uses TRBV29-1 and TRBJ2-5; the match to TRBD2 covers 15 bases. The junction had 1 base not matched to a gene; V was cut back by 3 bases and J by 2 bases. The CDR3 contains 15 residues. Germline V gene lookup returns CDR1 SQVTM and CDR2 ANQGSEA.